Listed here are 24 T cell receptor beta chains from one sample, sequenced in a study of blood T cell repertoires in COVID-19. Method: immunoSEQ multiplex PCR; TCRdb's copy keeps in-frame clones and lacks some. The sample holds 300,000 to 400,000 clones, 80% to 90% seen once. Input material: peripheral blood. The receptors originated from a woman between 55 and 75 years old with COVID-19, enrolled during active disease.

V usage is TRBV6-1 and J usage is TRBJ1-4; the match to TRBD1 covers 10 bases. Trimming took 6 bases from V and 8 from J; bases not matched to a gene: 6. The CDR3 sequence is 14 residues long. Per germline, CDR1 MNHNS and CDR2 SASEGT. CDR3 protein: CASRQGTGEEKLFF. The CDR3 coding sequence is TGTGCCAGCAGACAAGGGACAGGGGAGGAAAAACTGTTTTTT.

The CDR3 nucleotides read TGTGCCAGCAGTCTAAGCGTTCCCACAGATACGCAGTATTTT. Its protein is CASSLSVPTDTQYF. The chain combines TRBV27 with TRBJ2-3; no definite D call. V was clipped by 5 bases and J by 2 bases, with 11 bases between them. The germline V gene encodes CDR1 MNHEY and CDR2 SMNVEV (reference sequence). This CDR3 contains 14 residues.

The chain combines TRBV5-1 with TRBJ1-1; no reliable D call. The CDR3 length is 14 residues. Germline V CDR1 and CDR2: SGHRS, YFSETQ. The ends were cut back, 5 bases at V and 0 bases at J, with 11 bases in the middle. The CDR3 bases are TGCGCCAGCAGAACGGAGCTAGTGAACACTGAAGCTTTCTTT. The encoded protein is CASRTELVNTEAFF.

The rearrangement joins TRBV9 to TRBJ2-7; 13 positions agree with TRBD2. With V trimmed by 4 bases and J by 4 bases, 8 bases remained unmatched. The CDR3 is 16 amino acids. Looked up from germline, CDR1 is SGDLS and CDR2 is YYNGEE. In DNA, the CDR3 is TGTGCCAGCAGCACTACGACTAGCGGGGGGCGATACGAGCAGTACTTC. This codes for CASSTTTSGGRYEQYF.

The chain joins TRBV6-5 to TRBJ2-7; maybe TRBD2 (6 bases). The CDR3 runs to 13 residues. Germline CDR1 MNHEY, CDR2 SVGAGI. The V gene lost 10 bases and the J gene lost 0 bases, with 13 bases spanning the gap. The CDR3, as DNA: TGTGCCAACCCTTGGGAGGTCTCCTACGAGCAGTACTTC. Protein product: CANPWEVSYEQYF.

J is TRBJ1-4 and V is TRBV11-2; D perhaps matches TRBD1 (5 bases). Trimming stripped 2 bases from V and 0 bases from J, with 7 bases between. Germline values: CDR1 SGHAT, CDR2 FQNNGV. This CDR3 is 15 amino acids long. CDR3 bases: TGTGCCAGCAGCTTAACAGGCGCAACTAATGAAAAACTGTTTTTT. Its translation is CASSLTGATNEKLFF.

The CDR3 DNA reads as TGTGCCAGCAGTTCGGGACAGGAAAAAGCTTTCTTT. Translated, it gives CASSSGQEKAFF. The chain couples TRBV12-3 or TRBV12-4 to TRBJ1-1; TRBD1 matches 8 bases. The CDR3 extends over 12 amino acids. J was trimmed by 9 bases and V by 4 bases; bases with no gene match: 4.

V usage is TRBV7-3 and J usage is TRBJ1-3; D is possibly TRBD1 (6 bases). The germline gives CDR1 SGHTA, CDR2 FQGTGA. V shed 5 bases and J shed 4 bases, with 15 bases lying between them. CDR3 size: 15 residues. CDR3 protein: CASSSSGAGGNTIYF. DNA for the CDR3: TGTGCCAGCAGCAGCTCAGGGGCTGGCGGAAACACCATATATTTT.

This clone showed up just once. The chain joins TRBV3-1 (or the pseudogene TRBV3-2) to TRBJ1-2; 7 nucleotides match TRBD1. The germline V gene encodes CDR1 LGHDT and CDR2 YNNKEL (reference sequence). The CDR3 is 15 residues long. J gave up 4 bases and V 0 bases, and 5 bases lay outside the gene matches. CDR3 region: CASSQDNRGIYGYTF. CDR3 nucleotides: TGTGCCAGCAGCCAAGACAACAGGGGTATCTATGGCTACACCTTC.

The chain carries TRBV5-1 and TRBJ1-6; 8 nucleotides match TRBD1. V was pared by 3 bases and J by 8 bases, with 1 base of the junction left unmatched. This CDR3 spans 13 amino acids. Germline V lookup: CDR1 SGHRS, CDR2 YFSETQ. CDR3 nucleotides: TGCGCCAGCAGCTGGACAGGGCATTCACCCCTCCACTTT. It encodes CASSWTGHSPLHF.

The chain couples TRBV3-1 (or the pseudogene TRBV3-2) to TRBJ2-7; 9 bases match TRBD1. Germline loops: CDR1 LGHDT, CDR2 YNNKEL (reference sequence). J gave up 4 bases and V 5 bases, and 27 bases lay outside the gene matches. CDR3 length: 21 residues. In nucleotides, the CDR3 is TGTGCCAGCAGCTCCACCAGTCCGCTCTGGTACAGGGGGCAAGCGGGGTACGAGCAGTACTTC. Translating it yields CASSSTSPLWYRGQAGYEQYF.

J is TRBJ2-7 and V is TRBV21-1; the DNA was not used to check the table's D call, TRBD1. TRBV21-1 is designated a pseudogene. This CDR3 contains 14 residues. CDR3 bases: TGTGCCAGCAGCAAAGTTGGGCTCCTATACGAGCAGTACTTC. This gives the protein CASSKVGLLYEQYF.

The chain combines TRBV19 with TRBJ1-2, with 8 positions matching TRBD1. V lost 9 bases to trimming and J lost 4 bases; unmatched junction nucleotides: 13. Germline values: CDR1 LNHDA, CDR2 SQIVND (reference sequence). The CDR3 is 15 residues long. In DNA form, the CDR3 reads TGTGCCAGCACGAGGTCCAGGGGGCGCTCCTATGGCTACACCTTC. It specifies CASTRSRGRSYGYTF.

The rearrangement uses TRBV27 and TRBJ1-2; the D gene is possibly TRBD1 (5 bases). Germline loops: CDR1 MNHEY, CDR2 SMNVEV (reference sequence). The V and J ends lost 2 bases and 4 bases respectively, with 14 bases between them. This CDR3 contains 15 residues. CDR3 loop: CASSLKTAPSYGYTF. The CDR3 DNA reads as TGTGCCAGCAGTTTAAAGACAGCTCCCTCCTATGGCTACACCTTC.

This CDR3 reads CASRAGGPVSTDTQYF. The CDR3 DNA sequence: TGTGCCAGCAGGGCGGGAGGCCCGGTTAGCACAGATACGCAGTATTTT. This chain links TRBV13 with TRBJ2-3; 8 bases are shared with TRBD2. The CDR3 consists of 16 residues. Germline CDR1 PRHDT, CDR2 FYEKMQ (reference sequence). V shed 6 bases, J shed 0 bases, and the junction held 8 bases outside the gene matches.

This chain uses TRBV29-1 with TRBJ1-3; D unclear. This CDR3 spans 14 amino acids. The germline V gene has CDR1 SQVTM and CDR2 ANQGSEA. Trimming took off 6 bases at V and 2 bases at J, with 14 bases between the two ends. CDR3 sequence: CSVGSTVTGNTIYF. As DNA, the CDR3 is TGCAGCGTGGGTTCTACAGTGACTGGAAACACCATATATTTT.

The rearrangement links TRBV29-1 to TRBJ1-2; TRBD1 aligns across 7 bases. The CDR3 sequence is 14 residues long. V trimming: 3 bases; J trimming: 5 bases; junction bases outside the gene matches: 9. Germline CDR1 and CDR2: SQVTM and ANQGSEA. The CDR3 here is CSVDKARGSYGYTF. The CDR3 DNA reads TGCAGCGTTGATAAGGCCAGGGGGTCGTATGGCTACACCTTC. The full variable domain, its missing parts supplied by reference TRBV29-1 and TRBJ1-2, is SAVISQKPSRDICQRGTSLTIQCQVDSQVTMMFWYRQQPGQSLTLIATANQGSEATYESGFVIDKFPISRPNLTFSTLTVSNMSPEDSSIYLCSVDKARGSYGYTFGSGTRLTVV.

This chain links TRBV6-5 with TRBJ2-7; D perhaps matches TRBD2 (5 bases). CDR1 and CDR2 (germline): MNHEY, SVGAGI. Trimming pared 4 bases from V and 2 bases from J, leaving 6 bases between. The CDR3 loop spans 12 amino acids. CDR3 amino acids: CASSSGTYEQYF. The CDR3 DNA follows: TGTGCCAGCAGTTCCGGGACCTACGAGCAGTACTTC.

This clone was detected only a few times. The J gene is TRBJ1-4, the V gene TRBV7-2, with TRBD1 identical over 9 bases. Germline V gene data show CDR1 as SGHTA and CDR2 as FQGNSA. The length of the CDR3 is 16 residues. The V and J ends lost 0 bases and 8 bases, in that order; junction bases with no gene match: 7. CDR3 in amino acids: CASSLAMGTGPEKLFF. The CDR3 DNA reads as TGTGCCAGCAGCTTAGCGATGGGGACAGGGCCAGAAAAACTGTTTTTT.

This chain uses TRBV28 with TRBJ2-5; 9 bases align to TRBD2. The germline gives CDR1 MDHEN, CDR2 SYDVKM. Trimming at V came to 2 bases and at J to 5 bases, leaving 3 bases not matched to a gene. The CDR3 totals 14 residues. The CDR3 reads CASSLHAGGETQYF. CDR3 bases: TGTGCCAGCAGTTTACATGCGGGGGGGGAGACCCAGTACTTC.

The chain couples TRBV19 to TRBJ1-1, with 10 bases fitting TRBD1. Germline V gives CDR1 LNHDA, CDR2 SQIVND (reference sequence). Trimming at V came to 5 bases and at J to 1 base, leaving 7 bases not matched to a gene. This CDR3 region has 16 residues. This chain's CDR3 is CASSPRQGAKNTEAFF. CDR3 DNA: TGTGCCAGTAGTCCACGACAGGGGGCGAAGAACACTGAAGCTTTCTTT. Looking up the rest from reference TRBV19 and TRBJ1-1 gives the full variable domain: DGGITQSPKYLFRKEGQNVTLSCEQNLNHDAMYWYRQDPGQGLRLIYYSQIVNDFQKGDIAEGYSVSREKKESFPLTVTSAQKNPTAFYLCASSPRQGAKNTEAFFGQGTRLTVV.

CDR3 sequence: CASSIHGTGGAEYGYTF. CDR3 sequence (DNA): TGTGCCAGCAGTATCCACGGGACAGGGGGCGCTGAATATGGCTACACCTTC. V usage is TRBV28 and J usage is TRBJ1-2, with 12 bases lining up with TRBD1. CDR3 length: 17 amino acids. CDR1 is MDHEN, CDR2 SYDVKM, per germline. V shed 5 bases and J 5 bases; nucleotides not matched to a gene: 12.

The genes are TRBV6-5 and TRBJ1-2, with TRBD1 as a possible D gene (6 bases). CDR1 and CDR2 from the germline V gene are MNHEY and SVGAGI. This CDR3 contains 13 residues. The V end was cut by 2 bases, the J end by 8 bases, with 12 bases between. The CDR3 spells CASSYGGAQGYTF. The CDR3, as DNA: TGTGCCAGCAGTTACGGGGGGGCGCAGGGCTACACCTTC.

In DNA form, the CDR3 reads TGTGCCAGCAGCCACGGTCTCTACGAGCAGTACTTC. Translated, it gives CASSHGLYEQYF. The genes are TRBV16 and TRBJ2-7; D not resolved. The V end was cut by 3 bases, the J end by 3 bases, with 6 bases between. Germline values: CDR1 KGHSY, CDR2 FQNENV. The CDR3 totals 12 residues.